The rows below give T cell receptor beta chains drawn from one sample of a study of early T cells in non-severe SARS-CoV-2 infection. TCRdb recomputed calls from the 5' RACE reads with MiXCR, one row per CDR3 protein. Of some 50,000 distinct CDR3 sequences listed, roughly 4% are singletons. Sequencing was carried out using whole blood. The receptor set was obtained from an adult who was a healthcare worker with PCR-confirmed SARS-CoV-2 infection or an uninfected control (not recorded which). Each CDR3 is given with its conserved first and last residue. Not all rows give a size; the values are once, few, many and, for expanded clones, a class.

>TRBJ1-6|many|TRBV14
CASSLGQGYRSPLHF
>TRBJ2-3|many|TRBV9
CASSVEGDTQYF
>TRBJ1-2|many|TRBV6-1
CASITDNYGYTF
>TRBJ1-2|.|TRBV27
CASRGLDGYTF
>TRBJ2-2|many|TRBV7-3
CASSLSAGTNTGELFF
>TRBJ2-7|many|TRBV11-3
CASSLADGGYEQYF
>TRBJ2-1|many|TRBV24-1
CATSDWGNEQFF
>TRBJ1-6|many|TRBV5-1
CASSLAASNSPLHF
>TRBJ1-1|.|TRBV20-1
CSARGGVEAFF
>TRBJ1-5|few|TRBV20-1
CSASQSNQPQHF
>TRBJ2-1|few|TRBV27
CASSFGRASDEQFF
>TRBJ2-1|many|TRBV20-1
CSARGGTANNEQFF
>TRBJ2-1|many|TRBV5-4
CASSRDLGDNEQFF
>TRBJ1-2|many|TRBV4-2
CASSQTGTEFYGYTF
>TRBJ1-1|many|TRBV11-2
CASSPDVGAWSEAFF
>TRBJ1-5|many|TRBV20-1
CSVSQNSNQPQHF
>TRBJ1-2|many|TRBV5-1
CASSQGEGAGYTF
>TRBJ2-3|many|TRBV28
CASARASGITDTQYF
>TRBJ1-4|few|TRBV12-3/TRBV12-4
CASSRDRTNEKLFF
>TRBJ1-1|many|TRBV7-9
CASSFGKGEAFF
>TRBJ2-1|.|TRBV6-1
CASSDRGQGLGNEQFF
>TRBJ2-7|many|TRBV6-6
CASSYSGVIVF
>TRBJ2-7|.|TRBV2
CASSSPGQAYEQYF
>TRBJ1-4|many|TRBV2
CASRAFRGSNEKLFF
>TRBJ1-1|many|TRBV3-1
CASSQGVGWNTEAFF
>TRBJ2-2|many|TRBV7-6
CASGGFTGELFF
>TRBJ2-1|many|TRBV12-3/TRBV12-4
CASSLGTSGYNEQFF
>TRBJ1-6|many|TRBV10-3
CAISESEGSTSPLHF
>TRBJ2-5|many|TRBV5-1
CASSSGGRETQYF
>TRBJ1-1|few|TRBV3-1
CASRQGVNTEAFF
>TRBJ2-2|few|TRBV5-1
CASSFAGASTGELFF
>TRBJ1-4|.|TRBV6-2/TRBV6-3
CASSYAASNEKLFF
>TRBJ1-6|.|TRBV10-2
CASSDGGNSPLHF
>TRBJ2-1|many|TRBV12-3/TRBV12-4
CACGGLADNEQFF
>TRBJ2-2|.|TRBV14
CASSWLAGNTGELFF
>TRBJ2-7|many|TRBV5-1
CASSRTGLAVYEQYF
>TRBJ2-3|many|TRBV7-9
CASSPPGLRDTDTQYF
>TRBJ1-1|many|TRBV9
CASSVAVNTEAFF
>TRBJ1-1|few|TRBV7-3
CASSLGQGAEAFF
>TRBJ2-6|many|TRBV29-1
CSVSEANVLTF
>TRBJ1-6|many|TRBV10-3
CAINQGLNNSPLHF
>TRBJ1-2|many|TRBV27
CASRTGQNNYGYTF
>TRBJ2-3|many|TRBV5-1
CASSPPAGGTSTDTQYF
>TRBJ1-6|many|TRBV27
CASSSPGQGTVNSPLHF
>TRBJ2-6|.|TRBV19
CASRDRESGANVLTF
>TRBJ2-3|few|TRBV5-8
CASPGLAGGPSTDTQYF
>TRBJ2-5|many|TRBV6-2/TRBV6-3
CASSYSTSGLETQYF
>TRBJ1-6|many|TRBV27
CASGTGSYNSPLHF
>TRBJ2-1|few|TRBV20-1
CSSESFREGISYNEQFF
>TRBJ2-1|many|TRBV6-6
CASSTTGQGYNEQFF
>TRBJ1-1|many|TRBV6-6
CASSQRQGPAFF
>TRBJ1-1|many|TRBV3-1
CASSQESRGSTEAFF
>TRBJ1-1|many|TRBV6-5
CATSYRGADTEAFF
>TRBJ2-7|many|TRBV19
CASSIGVGTKTYEQYF